This T cell receptor beta chain emerged from a study of T cell clonality in common variable immunodeficiency. Points from the study as a whole: Links between repertoire features and CVID complications were heterogeneity-limited. Fewer deletions and N-nucleotide insertions were reportedly seen in common variable immunodeficiency TCR beta sequences.

This clone has ten or more counts. Its target is unknown. The DNA ends 3 residues before the CDR3 does, and the rest of the CDR3 is filled in from the germline J gene. This CDR3 has 14 residues. With V trimmed by 3 bases and J by 2 bases, 7 bases remained unmatched. Germline-derived CDR1 and CDR2 are DFQATT and SNEGSKA (reference sequence). Control and CVID samples contributed equal amounts of genomic DNA. Libraries were prepared by immunoSEQ multiplex PCR; TCRdb keeps only in-frame clonotypes and omits some of them. This table holds approximately 81,000 clones with no singletons; the top ten claim approximately 0.81%.

The receptor was isolated from a person aged 18 to 75 in good health. Sequenced: peripheral blood mononuclear cells. V usage is TRBV20-1 and J usage is TRBJ2-7; 7 bases map to TRBD1. The sequenced part of the CDR3 DNA is TGCAGTGCTAGGAGGGACAGTGGAACCTACGAG. It translates to CSARRDSGTYE. The whole CDR3 region reads CSARRDSGTYEQYF.